A selection of T cell receptor beta chains follows, all from one sample in a study of spatial heterogeneity in lung cancer. TCRdb re-derived calls from the 5' RACE reads in MiXCR, one entry per CDR3 protein. The repertoire consists of around 2,100 distinct CDR3 sequences, with around 8% occurring once and the leading ten covering about 22%. The material sequenced was lung tumor tissue, taken at surgery. The receptors were sampled from a male donor with early-stage non-small cell lung cancer. The CDR3 runs from the conserved cysteine through the conserved F or W. D genes are given only for firm matches. The size field is filled for only some rows; it gives once, few, many or a size class.

D gene	clone size	V gene	J gene	CDR3 DNA	CDR3 protein
NA	medium-sized	TRBV6-6	TRBJ2-7	TGTGCCAGCAGTTACTCAGGGGGGAGAGGCGAGCAGTACTTC	CASSYSGGRGEQYF
TRBD2	medium-sized	TRBV5-1	TRBJ2-1	TGCGCCAGCAGCTTGGCCACCCTAGCGGGAGCATTTGTGAATGAGCAGTTCTTC	CASSLATLAGAFVNEQFF
TRBD1	large	TRBV5-6	TRBJ2-1	TGTGCCAGCAGCTCGGACAGGGCGAAGGGGCAGTTCTTC	CASSSDRAKGQFF
NA	large	TRBV3-1	TRBJ2-7	TGTGCCAGCAGCCAAGGGTCAACCTACTACGAGCAGTACTTC	CASSQGSTYYEQYF
NA	medium-sized	TRBV5-1	TRBJ1-1	TGCGCCAGCAGCGAGGTCGAGAGTCTTGGATGGGGGGCTGAAGCTTTCTTT	CASSEVESLGWGAEAFF
NA	medium-sized	TRBV24-1	TRBJ1-2	TGTGCCACCAGTGATCCTGGGACACAAGCTAACTATGGCTACACCTTC	CATSDPGTQANYGYTF
NA	medium-sized	TRBV6-1	TRBJ2-5	TGTGCCAGCCAGCGAACTGACGAGACCCAGTACTTC	CASQRTDETQYF
NA	few	TRBV7-9	TRBJ2-7	TGTGCCAGCAGCGGAGCCGGGACTGCCTCCTACGAGCAGTACTTC	CASSGAGTASYEQYF
NA	medium-sized	TRBV19	TRBJ1-1	TGTGCCAGTAGTCAGGATAGGGACACTGAAGCTTTCTTT	CASSQDRDTEAFF
TRBD2	large	TRBV4-1	TRBJ2-1	TGCGCCAGCAGCCAGGGACTAGCGGGAGTTAGTGAGCAGTTCTTC	CASSQGLAGVSEQFF
NA	medium-sized	TRBV7-2	TRBJ2-4	TGTGCCAGCAGCTTAGATTCCGGGGGCGGCATTCAGTACTTC	CASSLDSGGGIQYF
NA	medium-sized	TRBV18	TRBJ2-7	TGTGCCAGCTCACCCCAGTCGACCTACGAGCAGTACTTC	CASSPQSTYEQYF
NA	medium-sized	TRBV2	TRBJ2-3	TGTGCCAGCTTAGCGGAGCGCACAGATACGCAGTATTTT	CASLAERTDTQYF
NA	medium-sized	TRBV20-1	TRBJ2-3	TGCAGTGCTACAAGACTCACAGATACGCAGTATTTT	CSATRLTDTQYF
NA	NA	TRBV30	TRBJ2-5	TGTGCCTGGAGCCGCCGGGGACACCCTCAAGAGACCCAGTACTTC	CAWSRRGHPQETQYF
NA	large	TRBV11-2	TRBJ2-5	TGTGCCAGCAGCCTCCAGACAGACCAAGAGACCCAGTACTTC	CASSLQTDQETQYF
NA	medium-sized	TRBV7-2	TRBJ2-1	TGTGCCAGCAGCAAAAACAGGGACAATGAGCAGTTCTTC	CASSKNRDNEQFF
NA	many	TRBV18	TRBJ2-2	TGTGCCAGCTCACCACGGAGCACCGGGGAGCTGTTTTTT	CASSPRSTGELFF
NA	NA	TRBV28	TRBJ1-6	TGTGCCAGCAGTCCTGGACAGATACATAATTCACCCCTCCACTTT	CASSPGQIHNSPLHF
NA	medium-sized	TRBV12-3/TRBV12-4	TRBJ2-2	TGTGCCAGCAGTCTACACACCGGGGAGCTGTTTTTT	CASSLHTGELFF
NA	medium-sized	TRBV24-1	TRBJ2-1	TGTGCCACCAGTGATCAACTCGGGGCGAATGAGCAGTTCTTC	CATSDQLGANEQFF
TRBD2	large	TRBV7-3	TRBJ2-1	TGTGCCAGCAGCTTAGAGCCTAGCGGATACAATGAGCAGTTCTTC	CASSLEPSGYNEQFF
TRBD2	large	TRBV5-4	TRBJ2-7	TGTGCCAGCAGCACAGGACTAGCGGCTTCCTACGAGCAGTACTTC	CASSTGLAASYEQYF
NA	medium-sized	TRBV7-2	TRBJ2-7	TGTGCCAGCAGCTTATCAGTGTCCTACGAGCAGTACTTC	CASSLSVSYEQYF
NA	hyperexpanded	TRBV27	TRBJ2-7	TGTGCCAGCAGTCCAACGCCGTGGGAGCAGTACTTC	CASSPTPWEQYF
TRBD1	NA	TRBV7-8	TRBJ2-7	TGTGCCAGCAGCGCCCGGACAGGGGTAAGGTACGAGCAGTACTTC	CASSARTGVRYEQYF
NA	medium-sized	TRBV12-3/TRBV12-4	TRBJ2-7	TGTGCCAGCAGCCAAACACAGACCGAGCAGTACTTC	CASSQTQTEQYF
TRBD1	medium-sized	TRBV7-9	TRBJ2-7	TGTGCCAGCAGCCCGGACAGGGAGATCTACGAGCAGTACTTC	CASSPDREIYEQYF
TRBD2	NA	TRBV2	TRBJ2-7	TGTGCCAGCAGTGGCGGACTAGCGGGGTCCGAGCAGTACTTC	CASSGGLAGSEQYF
TRBD1	hyperexpanded	TRBV5-1	TRBJ1-1	TGCGCCAGCAGCTACGGGACAGCGAACACTGAAGCTTTCTTT	CASSYGTANTEAFF
NA	medium-sized	TRBV12-3/TRBV12-4	TRBJ1-1	TGTGCCAGCAGTACCGGGACACAGACCACTGAAGCTTTCTTT	CASSTGTQTTEAFF
TRBD1	medium-sized	TRBV11-2	TRBJ2-7	TGTGCCAGCAGCTTAGGTTTTACCCGACAGGGCGAGCAGTACTTC	CASSLGFTRQGEQYF
NA	medium-sized	TRBV7-2	TRBJ2-7	TGTGCCAGCTCGTCGGCGGATTCATTATACGAGCAGTACTTC	CASSSADSLYEQYF
NA	many	TRBV2	TRBJ2-1	TGTGCCAGCAGTGGGGATGAGCAGTTCTTC	CASSGDEQFF
TRBD2	medium-sized	TRBV4-3	TRBJ2-3	TGCGCCAGCAGCCAAGATTCGGCTCGTGCGGGAGGACGCACAGATACGCAGTATTTT	CASSQDSARAGGRTDTQYF
NA	many	TRBV5-1	TRBJ2-7	TGCGCCAGCAGCCGAAACAGTCTCTCCTACGAGCAGTACTTC	CASSRNSLSYEQYF
NA	medium-sized	TRBV20-1	TRBJ1-5	TGCAGTGCTAGAGACGGGACAACTAGCAATCAGCCCCAGCATTTT	CSARDGTTSNQPQHF
NA	many	TRBV6-5	TRBJ1-2	TGTGCCAGCAGGGCGGAATATGGCTACACCTTC	CASRAEYGYTF
NA	large	TRBV5-1	TRBJ2-5	TGCGCCAGCAGCCTCGGGACTCCCTTGGGGACCCAGTACTTC	CASSLGTPLGTQYF
TRBD2	medium-sized	TRBV12-3/TRBV12-4	TRBJ2-5	TGTGCCAGCAGTCCCGGGACTAGCGGGGGGGAAGAGACCCAGTACTTC	CASSPGTSGGEETQYF
NA	medium-sized	TRBV20-1	TRBJ2-2	TGCAGTGCTAGTCCGGGACACATAAACACCGGGGAGCTGTTTTTT	CSASPGHINTGELFF
NA	many	TRBV5-4	TRBJ1-2	TGTGCCAGCAGCTTGGATCAGGAAACGGGCTACACCTTC	CASSLDQETGYTF
TRBD2	NA	TRBV11-2	TRBJ2-1	TGTGCCAGCAGATGGAATCGGGGGGGTGAGAGCGATGAGCAGTTCTTC	CASRWNRGGESDEQFF
TRBD2	medium-sized	TRBV7-2	TRBJ2-7	TGTGCCACCCAGCTAAGCAGGTCGGGACTAGCCGACTACGAGCAGTACTTC	CATQLSRSGLADYEQYF
NA	medium-sized	TRBV6-6	TRBJ2-7	TGTGCCGCGGAAGATGGTCCGGGACTCACCTTC	CAAEDGPGLTF
NA	medium-sized	TRBV6-5	TRBJ2-2	TGTGCCAGCAGCCCCGACACCGGGGAGCTGTTTTTT	CASSPDTGELFF
NA	few	TRBV5-1	TRBJ2-1	TGCGCCAGCAGCTCGGAAACGGACAGCCCCTACAATGAGCAGTTCTTC	CASSSETDSPYNEQFF
TRBD1	medium-sized	TRBV5-1	TRBJ2-6	TGCGCCAGCAGCGTTACAGGGGCTGGGGCCAACGTCCTGACTTTC	CASSVTGAGANVLTF
NA	few	TRBV3-1	TRBJ1-4	TGTGCCAGCAGCCAAGGCCCGAGGGAACTGTTTTTT	CASSQGPRELFF
NA	few	TRBV30	TRBJ2-1	TGTGCCTGGAGCGCAAGGGGTCCCCAGCAGTTCTTC	CAWSARGPQQFF
NA	medium-sized	TRBV18	TRBJ1-3	TGTGCCAGCTCACCCGACAGACCGAACTCTGGAAACACCATATATTTT	CASSPDRPNSGNTIYF
NA	NA	TRBV28	TRBJ2-5	TGTGCCTGCTCCTTAGACGGTTTGGTAAGGACCCAGTACTTC	CACSLDGLVRTQYF